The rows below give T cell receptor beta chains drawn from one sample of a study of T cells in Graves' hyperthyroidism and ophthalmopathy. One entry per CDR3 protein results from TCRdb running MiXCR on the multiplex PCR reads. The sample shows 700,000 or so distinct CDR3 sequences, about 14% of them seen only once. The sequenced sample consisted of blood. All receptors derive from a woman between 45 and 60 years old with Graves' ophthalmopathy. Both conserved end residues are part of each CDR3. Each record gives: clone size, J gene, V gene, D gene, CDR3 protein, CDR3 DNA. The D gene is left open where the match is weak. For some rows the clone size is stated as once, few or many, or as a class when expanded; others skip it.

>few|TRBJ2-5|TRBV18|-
CASSPSISGDFQTQYF
TGTGCCAGCTCACCATCTATTTCTGGGGATTTCCAGACCCAGTACTTC
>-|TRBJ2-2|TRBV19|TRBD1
CASISDRANTGELFF
TGTGCCAGTATTTCGGACAGGGCGAACACCGGGGAGCTGTTTTTT
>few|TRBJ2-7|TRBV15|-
CATSRVLTSDLHEQYF
TGTGCCACCAGCAGAGTTTTGACTAGTGATCTCCACGAGCAGTACTTC
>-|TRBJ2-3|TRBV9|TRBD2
CASGRTSGSGDTQYF
TGTGCCAGCGGGAGGACTAGCGGGAGTGGAGATACGCAGTATTTT
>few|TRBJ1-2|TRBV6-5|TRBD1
CASSTRQGIRTNYGYTF
TGTGCCAGCAGTACCCGACAGGGAATTCGTACTAACTATGGCTACACCTTC
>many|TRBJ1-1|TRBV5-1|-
CASSFISGDTEAFF
TGCGCCAGCAGCTTCATCTCGGGGGACACTGAAGCTTTCTTT
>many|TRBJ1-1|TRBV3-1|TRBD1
CASTRQGKAFF
TGTGCCAGCACCCGACAGGGGAAAGCTTTCTTT
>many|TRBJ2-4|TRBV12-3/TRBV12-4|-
CASSRGENIQYF
TGTGCCAGCAGCCGGGGAGAAAACATTCAGTACTTC
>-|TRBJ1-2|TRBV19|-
CASKKGLRDGYTF
TGTGCCAGTAAGAAGGGGTTGCGGGATGGCTACACCTTC
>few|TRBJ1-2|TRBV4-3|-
CASSPLTSSGYTF
TGCGCCAGCAGCCCATTGACGTCGTCTGGCTACACCTTC
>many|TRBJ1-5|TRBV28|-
CASRPGTNYQPQHF
TGTGCCAGCAGACCCGGGACCAATTATCAGCCCCAGCATTTT
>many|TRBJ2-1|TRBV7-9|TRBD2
CASSSGTSGTYNEQFF
TGTGCCAGCAGCTCAGGGACTAGCGGGACCTACAATGAGCAGTTCTTC
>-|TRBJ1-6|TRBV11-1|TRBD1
CASSLWTGIENSPLRF
TGTGCCAGCAGCCTATGGACAGGGATTGAAAATTCACCCCTCCGCTTT
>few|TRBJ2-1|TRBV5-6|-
CASSLTLDNEQFF
TGTGCCAGCAGCTTGACCCTAGACAATGAGCAGTTCTTC
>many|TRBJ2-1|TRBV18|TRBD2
CASSPAGGGYNEQFF
TGTGCCAGCTCACCGGCCGGCGGGGGATACAATGAGCAGTTCTTC
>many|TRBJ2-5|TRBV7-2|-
CASSLAKTSRETQYF
TGTGCCAGCAGCTTAGCGAAAACTAGTCGGGAGACCCAGTACTTC
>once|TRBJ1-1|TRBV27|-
CASSSAPDEAFF
TGTGCCAGCAGCTCCGCTCCAGATGAAGCTTTCTTT
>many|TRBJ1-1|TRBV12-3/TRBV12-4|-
CASSLDRYNTEAFF
TGTGCCAGCAGTTTAGACAGATATAACACTGAAGCTTTCTTT
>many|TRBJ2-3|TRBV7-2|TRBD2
CASSLRRLAGTTDTQYF
TGTGCCAGCAGCTTACGGAGACTAGCGGGAACCACAGATACGCAGTATTTT
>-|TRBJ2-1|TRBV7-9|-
CASSLGTGSAEQFF
TGTGCCAGCAGCTTAGGAACGGGATCGGCTGAGCAGTTCTTC
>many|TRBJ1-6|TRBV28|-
CASRVGDSPLHF
TGTGCCAGCAGGGTGGGTGATTCACCCCTCCACTTT
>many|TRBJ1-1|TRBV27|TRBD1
CASSSITGAEAFF
TGTGCCAGCAGTTCCATTACAGGGGCTGAAGCTTTCTTT
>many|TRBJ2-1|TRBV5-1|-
CASSPGTTSFNEQFF
TGCGCCAGCAGCCCCGGGACCACATCTTTTAATGAGCAGTTCTTC
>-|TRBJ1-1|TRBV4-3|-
CASSPGGRADTEAFF
TGCGCCAGCAGCCCGGGGGGGAGGGCGGACACTGAAGCTTTCTTT
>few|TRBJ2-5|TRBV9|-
CASSDGGRGKTQYF
TGTGCCAGCAGCGACGGGGGCAGGGGAAAGACCCAGTACTTC
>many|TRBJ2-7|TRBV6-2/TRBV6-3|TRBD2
CASSYRDRLAGDYEQYF
TGTGCCAGCAGTTACCGTGATCGACTAGCGGGAGACTACGAGCAGTACTTC
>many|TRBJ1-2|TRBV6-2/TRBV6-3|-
CAAASLEGYTF
TGTGCCGCAGCAAGCCTTGAAGGCTACACCTTC
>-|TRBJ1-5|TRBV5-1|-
CASSLDGNHPQHF
TGCGCCAGCAGCTTGGATGGCAATCACCCCCAGCATTTT
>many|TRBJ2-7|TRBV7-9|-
CASSSSSPPGSYEQYF
TGTGCCAGCAGCTCATCGAGCCCGCCGGGCTCCTACGAGCAGTACTTC
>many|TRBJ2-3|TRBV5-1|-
CASSVQRASTDTQYF
TGCGCCAGCAGCGTCCAGCGGGCCAGCACAGATACGCAGTATTTT
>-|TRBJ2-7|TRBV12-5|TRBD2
CASHPGGSTYEQYF
TGTGCTAGCCACCCGGGGGGAAGCACCTACGAGCAGTACTTC
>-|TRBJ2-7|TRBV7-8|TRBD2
CASSFSRERYEQYF
TGTGCCAGCAGCTTTTCGCGGGAGAGGTACGAGCAGTACTTC
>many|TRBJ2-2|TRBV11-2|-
CASSLVLITNTGELFF
TGTGCCAGCAGCTTAGTGCTTATAACGAACACCGGGGAGCTGTTTTTT
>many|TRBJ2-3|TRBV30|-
CAWSVTVTDTQYF
TGTGCCTGGAGTGTCACAGTCACAGATACGCAGTATTTT
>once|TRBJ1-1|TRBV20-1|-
CSASRGGANTEAFF
TGCAGTGCCTCCCGGGGGGGGGCGAACACTGAAGCTTTCTTT
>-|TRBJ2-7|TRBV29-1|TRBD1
CSVGTGGYEQYF
TGCAGCGTTGGGACAGGGGGCTACGAGCAGTACTTC
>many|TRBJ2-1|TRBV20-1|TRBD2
CSARTSGRTNEQFF
TGCAGTGCTAGAACTAGCGGGAGGACGAATGAGCAGTTCTTC
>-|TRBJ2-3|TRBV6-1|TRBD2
CASRLAGTLTDTQYF
TGTGCCAGCAGACTAGCGGGAACCCTCACAGATACGCAGTATTTT
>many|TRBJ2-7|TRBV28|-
CASSYYEQYF
TGTGCCAGCAGTTACTACGAGCAGTACTTC
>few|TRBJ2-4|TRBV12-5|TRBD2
CASAGRGNIQYF
TGTGCTAGTGCCGGGAGGGGAAACATTCAGTACTTC
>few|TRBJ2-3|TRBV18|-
CASSPLSGEDTQYF
TGTGCCAGCTCACCTCTTTCAGGGGAAGATACGCAGTATTTT
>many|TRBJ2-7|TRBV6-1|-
CASNVGGFSYEQYF
TGTGCCAGCAATGTGGGGGGATTCTCCTACGAGCAGTACTTC
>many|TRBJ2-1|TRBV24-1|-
CATSDPGSRYNEQFF
TGTGCCACCAGTGATCCCGGGAGTAGGTACAATGAGCAGTTCTTC
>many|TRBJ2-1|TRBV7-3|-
CASSLTAIESSYNEQFF
TGTGCCAGCAGCTTGACAGCAATCGAGAGCTCCTACAATGAGCAGTTCTTC
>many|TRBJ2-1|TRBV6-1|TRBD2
CASSRTSGPSSYNEQFF
TGTGCCAGCAGTCGGACTAGCGGACCAAGCTCCTACAATGAGCAGTTCTTC
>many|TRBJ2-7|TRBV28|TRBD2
CASSPRLAVTYEQYF
TGTGCCAGCAGTCCCAGACTAGCGGTAACCTACGAGCAGTACTTC
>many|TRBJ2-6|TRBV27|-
CASRRQITGSGANVLTF
TGTGCCAGCAGGCGCCAAATAACAGGGTCTGGGGCCAACGTCCTGACTTTC
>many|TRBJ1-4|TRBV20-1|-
CSARVRVNEKLFF
TGCAGTGCTAGAGTGAGGGTAAATGAAAAACTGTTTTTT
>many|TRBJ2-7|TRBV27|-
CASSLYRGRNYEQYF
TGTGCCAGCAGTTTATACCGGGGACGGAACTACGAGCAGTACTTC
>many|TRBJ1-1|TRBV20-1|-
CSGGEDTEAFF
TGCAGTGGCGGGGAGGACACTGAAGCTTTCTTT
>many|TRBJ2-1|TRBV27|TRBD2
CASSLGGAGGPRYNEQFF
TGTGCCAGCAGTTTGGGAGGAGCGGGAGGCCCCCGTTACAATGAGCAGTTCTTC
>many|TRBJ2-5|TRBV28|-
CASTDWPRETQYF
TGTGCCAGCACCGACTGGCCTAGGGAGACCCAGTACTTC
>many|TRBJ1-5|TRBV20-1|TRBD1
CSAREPTGAQPQHF
TGCAGTGCTAGAGAACCGACAGGGGCTCAGCCCCAGCATTTT
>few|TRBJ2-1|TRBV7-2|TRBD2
CASSLATSGEQFF
TGTGCCAGCAGCTTAGCTACTAGCGGAGAGCAGTTCTTC
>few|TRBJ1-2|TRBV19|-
CASSIRRNYGYTF
TGTGCCAGTAGTATAAGACGGAACTATGGCTACACCTTC
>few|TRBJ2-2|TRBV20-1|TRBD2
CSARDDRVVLAGGRANTGELFF
TGCAGTGCTAGAGATGACAGGGTGGTCCTAGCGGGAGGTCGCGCGAACACCGGGGAGCTGTTTTTT